A single sample is the source of the 9 T cell receptor beta chains below, sequenced in a study of cytomegalovirus exposure and HLA in healthy donors. Primers included in the PCR were 60 Vbeta and 13 Jbeta primers. Measured with immunoSEQ multiplex PCR; TCRdb has only the in-frame clones, and not every one. The top ten clones hold 3.5% to 5.5% of a sample with approximately 77,000 clones, nearly 80% of them seen once. The specimen was PBMCs. These receptors came from a man aged 35 to 55 in good health and CMV-seronegative.

The sample holds one count of this clone. This chain uses TRBV5-4 with TRBJ2-7, with no clear D. The V gene lost 0 bases and the J gene lost 3 bases, with 7 bases spanning the gap. CDR3 length: 13 amino acids. Germline values: CDR1 SGHNT, CDR2 YYREEE (reference sequence). The chain's CDR3 is CASSLDGLYEQYF. DNA of the CDR3: TGTGCCAGCAGCTTGGACGGTCTCTACGAGCAGTACTTC. Drawing the rest from reference TRBV5-4 and TRBJ2-7, the complete variable domain is ETGVTQSPTHLIKTRGQQVTLRCSSQSGHNTVSWYQQALGQGPQFIFQYYREEENGRGNFPPRFSGLQFPNYSSELNVNALELDDSALYLCASSLDGLYEQYFGPGTRLTVT.

V gene TRBV28 combines with J gene TRBJ1-5; tentative D call: TRBD1 (5 bases). The germline gives CDR1 MDHEN, CDR2 SYDVKM. The V end was cut by 4 bases, the J end by 5 bases, with 12 bases between. The CDR3 has 14 residues. CDR3 nucleotides: TGTGCCAGCAGTTCCTTGACAGATTATCAGCCCCAGCATTTT. Its protein is CASSSLTDYQPQHF.

CDR3: CASSPPPDRGSLSTEAFF. CDR3 DNA: TGCGCCAGCAGCCCCCCCCCGGACAGGGGAAGCTTGTCCACTGAAGCTTTCTTT. This sequence joins TRBV5-1 and TRBJ1-1; 9 bases are shared with TRBD1. V dropped 4 bases and J dropped 4; count of bases not matched to a gene: 17. This CDR3 is 18 amino acids long. Germline lookup yields CDR1 SGHRS and CDR2 YFSETQ.

The chain combines TRBV28 with TRBJ1-4; maybe TRBD1 (6 bases). CDR3 length equals 12 residues. Trimming shortened V by 2 bases and J by 9 bases, and 7 bases separated the two germline ends. Germline CDR1 is MDHEN and CDR2 is SYDVKM. This chain's CDR3 is CASSLTGKKLFF. The CDR3 DNA sequence: TGTGCCAGCAGTTTAACAGGGAAAAAACTGTTTTTT.

J is TRBJ2-5 and V is TRBV28, with TRBD2 matching 13 bases. The J call is in doubt because the DNA end fits TRBJ2-7 better. The CDR3 is 17 amino acids. CDR1 is MDHEN and CDR2 is SYDVKM in the germline V gene. The CDR3 loop is CASSFPTSGRRGNEQYF. In nucleotides, the CDR3 is TGTGCCAGCAGTTTTCCGACTAGCGGGAGGAGGGGAAACGAGCAGTACTTC.

V usage is TRBV5-1 and J usage is TRBJ2-1, with D maybe TRBD1 (6 bases). The V gene's germline CDR1 is SGHRS and CDR2 YFSETQ. Deletions cut 3 bases from V and 8 bases from J, with 21 bases between. The CDR3 has 16 amino acids. CDR3 in DNA: TGCGCCAGCAGCTCCCCTTACAGGGTTGTTCTTCATGAGCAGTTCTTC. As protein: CASSSPYRVVLHEQFF. Filled out from reference TRBV5-1 and TRBJ2-1, the complete variable domain reads KAGVTQTPRYLIKTRGQQVTLSCSPISGHRSVSWYQQTPGQGLQFLFEYFSETQRNKGNFPGRFSGRQFSNSRSEMNVSTLELGDSALYLCASSSPYRVVLHEQFFGPGTRLTVL.

V gene TRBV11-2 combines with J gene TRBJ2-7; a possible D gene is TRBD1 (5 bases). The CDR3 has 14 amino acids. The V and J ends lost 2 bases and 2 bases respectively, with 10 bases between them. Germline-derived CDR1 and CDR2 are SGHAT and FQNNGV. The CDR3, as DNA: TGTGCCAGCAGCTTAAGAGGACAAACCTACGAGCAGTACTTC. As protein: CASSLRGQTYEQYF.

The chain uses TRBV30 and TRBJ2-7; 8 bases fit TRBD2. The germline V gene encodes CDR1 GTSNPN and CDR2 SVGIG (reference sequence). The CDR3 has 14 amino acids. The J segment lost 7 bases and the V segment lost 0 bases, leaving 8 bases of the junction unmatched. The CDR3 bases are TGTGCCTGGAGTGTAGCGGGAGAAAGAAGGGAGCAGTACTTC. This encodes CAWSVAGERREQYF.

CDR3 sequence (DNA): TGTGCCTGGAGCAGGGGGTATAACTATGGCTACACCTTC. Its protein product is CAWSRGYNYGYTF. The chain employs TRBV30 and TRBJ1-2; 7 positions agree with TRBD1. The length of the CDR3 is 13 residues. V dropped 3 bases and J dropped 1; count of bases not matched to a gene: 2. Per germline, CDR1 GTSNPN and CDR2 SVGIG (reference sequence).